This T cell receptor (beta chain) was retrieved from a study of PD-1 blockade in classical Hodgkin lymphoma. Regarding this clone: Its antigen is not known.

Clones were read by immunoSEQ multiplex PCR, and TCRdb kept only the in-frame ones, dropping some. The table includes about 39,000 clones, just under 80% detected once. Overall study findings and caveats: CD4+ TCR diversity, unlike CD8+, rose significantly by C4D1. Although disease activity or prior therapy may be involved, causes of the repertoire differences remain undefined.

The V end was cut by 5 bases, the J end by 10 bases, with 8 bases between. CDR1 and CDR2 (germline): MNHNS, SASEGT. The CDR3 has 11 residues. Stated time point: cycle 4 day 1 (C4D1), after 6 weeks of nivolumab. All the patients suffered relapse after autologous stem cell transplantation, and brentuximab vedotin exposure differed. This specimen consisted of peripheral blood mononuclear cells (PBMCs), obtained before the fourth cycle of nivolumab. The V and J genes are TRBV6-1 and TRBJ1-4; D not resolved. This sequence was found in a human donor with classical Hodgkin lymphoma. CDR3 region: CASSYGLKLFF. The CDR3 DNA follows: TGTGCCAGCAGTTACGGCCTAAAACTGTTTTTT.